This TCR beta chain was obtained from a study of Ad26.COV2.S vaccination and SARS-CoV-2 variants. Measured with immunoSEQ multiplex PCR; TCRdb has only the in-frame clones, and not every one. The sample has 380,000 or so clones; roughly 91% are singletons. Treatment noted: roughly 19 received Ad26.COV2.S at low or high dose, single or two shots; several received placebo; per-sample allocation not given. Sampling occurred on day 63 after the first vaccine or placebo injection. This CDR3 comprises 16 residues. Per the germline V gene, CDR1 is LNHDA and CDR2 is SQIVND (reference sequence). The V end was cut by 9 bases, the J end by 4 bases, with 19 bases between.

The chain couples TRBV19 to TRBJ1-6; D is ambiguous. Material: peripheral blood, obtained in a trial of Ad26.COV2.S vaccine versus placebo. This receptor was taken from a person between 18 and 65 years old who received the Ad26.COV2.S COVID-19 vaccine or a placebo. CDR3 region: CASARLRAQYNSPLHF. Here the CDR3 DNA reads TGTGCCAGCGCGAGACTTCGAGCTCAATATAATTCACCCCTCCACTTT.